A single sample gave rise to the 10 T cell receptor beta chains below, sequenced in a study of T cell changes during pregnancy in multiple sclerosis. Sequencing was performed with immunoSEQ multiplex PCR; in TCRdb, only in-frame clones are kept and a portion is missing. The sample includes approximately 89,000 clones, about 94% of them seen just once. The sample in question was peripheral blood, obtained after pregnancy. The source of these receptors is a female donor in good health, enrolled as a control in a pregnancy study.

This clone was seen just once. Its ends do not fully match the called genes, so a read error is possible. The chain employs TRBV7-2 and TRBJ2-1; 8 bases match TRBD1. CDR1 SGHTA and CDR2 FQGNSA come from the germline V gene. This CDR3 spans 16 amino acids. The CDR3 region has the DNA TGTGCCAGCAGATTAGCCAGGGGGCCCAAATACAATGAGCAGTTCTTC. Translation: CASRLARGPKYNEQFF.

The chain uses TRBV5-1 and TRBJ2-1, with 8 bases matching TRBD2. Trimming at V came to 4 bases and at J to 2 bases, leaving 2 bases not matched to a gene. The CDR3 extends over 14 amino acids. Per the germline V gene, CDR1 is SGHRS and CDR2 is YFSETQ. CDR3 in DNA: TGCGCCAGCAGCGGAGCGGGAGCCTACAATGAGCAGTTCTTC. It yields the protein CASSGAGAYNEQFF.

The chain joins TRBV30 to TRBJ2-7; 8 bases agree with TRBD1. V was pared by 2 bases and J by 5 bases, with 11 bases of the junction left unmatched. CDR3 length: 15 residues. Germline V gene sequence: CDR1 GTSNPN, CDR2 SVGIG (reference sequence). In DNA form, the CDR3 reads TGTGCCTGGAGTAGGACAGGGACCTTCATTGACGAGCAGTACTTC. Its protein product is CAWSRTGTFIDEQYF.

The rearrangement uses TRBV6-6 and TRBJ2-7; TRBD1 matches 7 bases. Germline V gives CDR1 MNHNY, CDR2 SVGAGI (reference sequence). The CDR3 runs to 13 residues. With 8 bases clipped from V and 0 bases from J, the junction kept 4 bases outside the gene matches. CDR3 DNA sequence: TGTGCCAGCGGCAGGGACAGCTCCTACGAGCAGTACTTC. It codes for CASGRDSSYEQYF.

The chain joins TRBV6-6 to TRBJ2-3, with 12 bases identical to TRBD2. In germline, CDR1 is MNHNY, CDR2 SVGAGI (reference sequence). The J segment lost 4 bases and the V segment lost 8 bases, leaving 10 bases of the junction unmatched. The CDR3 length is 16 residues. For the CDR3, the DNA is TGTGCCAGCGCTGAGACTAGCGGGAGTCTGGCAGATACGCAGTATTTT. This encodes CASAETSGSLADTQYF.

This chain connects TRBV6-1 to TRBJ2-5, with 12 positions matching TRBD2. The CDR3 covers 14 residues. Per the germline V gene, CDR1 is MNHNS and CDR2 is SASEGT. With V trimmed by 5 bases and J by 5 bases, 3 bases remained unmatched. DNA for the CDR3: TGTGCCAGCAGTAGACTAGCGGGAGTTGAGACCCAGTACTTC. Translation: CASSRLAGVETQYF.

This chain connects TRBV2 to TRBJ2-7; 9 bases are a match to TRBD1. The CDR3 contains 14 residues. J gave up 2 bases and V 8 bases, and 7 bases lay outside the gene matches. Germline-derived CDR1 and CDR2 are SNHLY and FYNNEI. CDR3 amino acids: CASFRDREAYEQYF. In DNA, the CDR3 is TGTGCCAGCTTCCGGGACAGGGAGGCCTACGAGCAGTACTTC.

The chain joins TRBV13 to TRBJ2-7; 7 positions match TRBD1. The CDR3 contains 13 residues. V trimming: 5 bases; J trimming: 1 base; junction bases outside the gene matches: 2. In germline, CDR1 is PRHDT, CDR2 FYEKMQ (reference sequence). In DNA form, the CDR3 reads TGTGCCAGCAGCGCGACAGGGTCCTACGAGCAGTACTTC. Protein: CASSATGSYEQYF.

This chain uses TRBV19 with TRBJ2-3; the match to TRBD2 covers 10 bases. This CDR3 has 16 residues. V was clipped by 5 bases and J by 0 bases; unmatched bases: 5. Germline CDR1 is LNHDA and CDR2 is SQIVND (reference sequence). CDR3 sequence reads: CASSALAGGSTDTQYF. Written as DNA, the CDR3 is TGTGCCAGTAGTGCTTTAGCGGGAGGTAGCACAGATACGCAGTATTTT.

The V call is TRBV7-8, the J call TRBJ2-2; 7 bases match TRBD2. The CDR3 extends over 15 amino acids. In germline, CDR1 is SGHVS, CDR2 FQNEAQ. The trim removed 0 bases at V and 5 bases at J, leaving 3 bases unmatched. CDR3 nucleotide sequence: TGTGCCAGCAGCTTAGCGGGAGGGTGGACCGGGGAGCTGTTTTTT. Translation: CASSLAGGWTGELFF.